This is a list of T cell receptor beta chains from one sample in a study of T cells in localized non-small cell lung cancer. The assay was immunoSEQ multiplex PCR, and TCRdb's table has in-frame clones only and misses some. The table shows over 1,100 clones, with roughly a quarter occurring only once. The specimen comprised lung tumor tissue, sampled before any cancer treatment. Receptors were obtained from a male donor older than 55 with stage II lung adenocarcinoma. CDR3s include the opening cysteine and the closing phenylalanine or tryptophan. D genes are given only for firm matches. Some rows mark clone size as missing; the rest say once, few, many or name a class of expanded clone.

cdr3_aa: CASSPWPGQRIYNEQFF
cdr3_nt: TGTGCCAGCTCACCCTGGCCGGGACAGCGAATCTACAATGAGCAGTTCTTC
d_call: TRBD1
j_call: TRBJ2-1
clone_size: .
v_call: TRBV18

cdr3_aa: CSSSGGLYNEQFF
cdr3_nt: TGCAGCTCTAGCGGGGGCTTATACAATGAGCAGTTCTTC
d_call: TRBD2
j_call: TRBJ2-1
clone_size: .
v_call: TRBV29-1

cdr3_aa: CASSPRRLGGGDTQYF
cdr3_nt: TGCGCCAGCAGCCCCCGGAGGTTGGGGGGGGGCGATACGCAGTATTTT
d_call: .
j_call: TRBJ2-3
clone_size: large
v_call: TRBV4-1

cdr3_aa: CASSQGPIRTYEQYF
cdr3_nt: TGTGCCAGCAGCCAAGGGCCTATCCGAACCTACGAGCAGTACTTC
d_call: .
j_call: TRBJ2-7
clone_size: .
v_call: TRBV14

cdr3_aa: CASSYATGGGYEQYF
cdr3_nt: TGTGCCAGCAGTTACGCGACAGGGGGCGGCTACGAGCAGTACTTC
d_call: TRBD1
j_call: TRBJ2-7
clone_size: .
v_call: TRBV6-8

cdr3_aa: CASSLVWAHNSPLHF
cdr3_nt: TGTGCCAGCAGCTTAGTATGGGCTCATAATTCACCCCTCCACTTT
d_call: .
j_call: TRBJ1-6
clone_size: .
v_call: TRBV7-2

cdr3_aa: CASSRRTSANYEQYF
cdr3_nt: TGTGCCAGCTCACGACGTACTAGCGCCAACTACGAGCAGTACTTC
d_call: TRBD2
j_call: TRBJ2-7
clone_size: .
v_call: TRBV18

cdr3_aa: CASSYSPSSGSNNEQFF
cdr3_nt: TGTGCCAGCAGTTACTCGCCTTCCAGCGGGAGTAACAATGAGCAGTTCTTC
d_call: TRBD2
j_call: TRBJ2-1
clone_size: few
v_call: TRBV6-8

cdr3_aa: CASSYATSGVEETQYF
cdr3_nt: TGTGCCAGCAGCTATGCGACGAGCGGGGTGGAAGAGACCCAGTACTTC
d_call: TRBD2
j_call: TRBJ2-5
clone_size: .
v_call: TRBV11-3

cdr3_aa: CASSIKGQPMNTEAFF
cdr3_nt: TGTGCCAGTAGTATAAAGGGACAGCCCATGAACACTGAAGCTTTCTTT
d_call: TRBD1
j_call: TRBJ1-1
clone_size: .
v_call: TRBV19

cdr3_aa: CASSLGDGNIYGYTF
cdr3_nt: TGTGCCAGCAGCTTAGGTGACGGAAACATCTATGGCTACACCTTC
d_call: .
j_call: TRBJ1-2
clone_size: medium-sized
v_call: TRBV11-3

cdr3_aa: CASSEFSGWTYEQYF
cdr3_nt: TGTGCCAGCAGTGAATTCAGCGGGTGGACCTACGAGCAGTACTTC
d_call: .
j_call: TRBJ2-7
clone_size: few
v_call: TRBV25-1

cdr3_aa: CASSVDRDYGYTF
cdr3_nt: TGTGCCAGCAGTGTCGACAGGGACTATGGCTACACCTTC
d_call: TRBD1
j_call: TRBJ1-2
clone_size: few
v_call: TRBV6-8

cdr3_aa: CASSLEAGSYNEQFF
cdr3_nt: TGTGCCAGCAGCTTAGAAGCAGGGTCCTACAATGAGCAGTTCTTC
d_call: .
j_call: TRBJ2-1
clone_size: .
v_call: TRBV11-3

cdr3_aa: CASSPIGRGDQPQHF
cdr3_nt: TGTGCCAGCAGCCCCATAGGCAGGGGAGATCAGCCCCAGCATTTT
d_call: .
j_call: TRBJ1-5
clone_size: .
v_call: TRBV11-3

cdr3_aa: CASNGGYNEQFF
cdr3_nt: TGTGCCAGCAACGGCGGATACAATGAGCAGTTCTTC
d_call: .
j_call: TRBJ2-1
clone_size: .
v_call: TRBV9

cdr3_aa: CASSVGGSTDTQYF
cdr3_nt: TGTGCCAGCAGCGTAGGAGGTAGCACAGATACGCAGTATTTT
d_call: .
j_call: TRBJ2-3
clone_size: .
v_call: TRBV9

cdr3_aa: CASSPGGGLADNEQFF
cdr3_nt: TGTGCCAGCAGCCCCGGAGGGGGACTAGCGGACAATGAGCAGTTCTTC
d_call: TRBD2
j_call: TRBJ2-1
clone_size: .
v_call: TRBV11-3

cdr3_aa: CASSLEDSYEQYF
cdr3_nt: TGCGCCAGCAGCTTGGAGGACAGCTACGAGCAGTACTTC
d_call: .
j_call: TRBJ2-7
clone_size: few
v_call: TRBV23-1

cdr3_aa: CASSPRQGGSPGELFF
cdr3_nt: TGTGCCAGCAGCCCCCGACAGGGTGGGAGTCCCGGGGAGCTGTTTTTT
d_call: TRBD1
j_call: TRBJ2-2
clone_size: medium-sized
v_call: TRBV11-3

cdr3_aa: CASSLDRNTGELFF
cdr3_nt: TGTGCCAGCAGCTTGGACAGAAACACCGGGGAGCTGTTTTTT
d_call: .
j_call: TRBJ2-2
clone_size: medium-sized
v_call: TRBV11-3

cdr3_aa: CASSVLGGSSYEQYF
cdr3_nt: TGTGCCAGCAGCGTTCTAGGGGGGTCGTCCTACGAGCAGTACTTC
d_call: .
j_call: TRBJ2-7
clone_size: few
v_call: TRBV11-3

cdr3_aa: CASSQDLNTDTQYF
cdr3_nt: TGTGCCAGCAGCCAAGATCTGAACACAGATACGCAGTATTTT
d_call: .
j_call: TRBJ2-3
clone_size: .
v_call: TRBV14

cdr3_aa: CASSFPPDGPDGYTF
cdr3_nt: TGTGCCAGCAGTTTCCCACCCGACGGACCCGATGGCTACACCTTC
d_call: .
j_call: TRBJ1-2
clone_size: few
v_call: TRBV6-8